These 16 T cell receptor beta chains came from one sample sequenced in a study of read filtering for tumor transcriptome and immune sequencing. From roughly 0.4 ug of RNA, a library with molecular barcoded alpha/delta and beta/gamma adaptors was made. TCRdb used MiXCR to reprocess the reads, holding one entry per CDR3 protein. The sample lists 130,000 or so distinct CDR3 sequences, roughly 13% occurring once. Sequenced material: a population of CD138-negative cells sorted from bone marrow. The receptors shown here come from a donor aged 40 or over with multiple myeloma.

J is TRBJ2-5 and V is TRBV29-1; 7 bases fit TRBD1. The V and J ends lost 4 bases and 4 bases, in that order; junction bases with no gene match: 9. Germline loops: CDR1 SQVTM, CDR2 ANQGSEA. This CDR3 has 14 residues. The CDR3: CSVGRDRAGETQYF. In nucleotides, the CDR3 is TGCAGCGTTGGAAGGGACAGAGCCGGAGAGACCCAGTACTTC.

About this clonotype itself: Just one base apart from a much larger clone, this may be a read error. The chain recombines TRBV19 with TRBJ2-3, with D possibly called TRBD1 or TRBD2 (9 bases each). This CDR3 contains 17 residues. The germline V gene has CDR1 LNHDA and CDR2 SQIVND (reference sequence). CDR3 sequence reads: CASSIEGTGTSKDTQYF. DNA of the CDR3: TGTGCCAGTAGTATAGAGGGGACAGGGACTAGCAAAGATACGCAGTATTTT. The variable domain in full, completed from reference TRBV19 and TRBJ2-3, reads DGGITQSPKYLFRKEGQNVTLSCEQNLNHDAMYWYRQDPGQGLRLIYYSQIVNDFQKGDIAEGYSVSREKKESFPLTVTSAQKNPTAFYLCASSIEGTGTSKDTQYFGPGTRLTVL.

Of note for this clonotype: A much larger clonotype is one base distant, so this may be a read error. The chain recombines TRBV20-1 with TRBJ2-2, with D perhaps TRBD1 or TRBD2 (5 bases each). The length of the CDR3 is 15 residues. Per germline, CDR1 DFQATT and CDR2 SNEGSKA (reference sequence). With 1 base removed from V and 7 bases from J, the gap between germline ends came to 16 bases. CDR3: CSARGGPAVGGELFF. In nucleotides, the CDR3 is TGCAGTGCTAGAGGGGGCCCAGCGGTCGGCGGGGAGCTGTTTTTT.

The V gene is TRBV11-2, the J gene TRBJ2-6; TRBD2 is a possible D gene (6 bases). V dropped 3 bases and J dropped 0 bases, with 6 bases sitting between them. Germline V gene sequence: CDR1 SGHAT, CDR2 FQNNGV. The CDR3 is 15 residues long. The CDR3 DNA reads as TGTGCCAGCAGCTTGGGGGGCTCTGGGGCCAACGTCCTGACTTTC. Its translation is CASSLGGSGANVLTF.

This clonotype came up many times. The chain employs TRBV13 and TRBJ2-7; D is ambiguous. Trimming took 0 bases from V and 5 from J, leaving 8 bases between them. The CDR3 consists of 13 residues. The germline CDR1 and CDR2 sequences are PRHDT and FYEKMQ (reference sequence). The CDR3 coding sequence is TGTGCCAGCAGCTTAGGCCGATATGACGAGCAGTACTTC. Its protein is CASSLGRYDEQYF.

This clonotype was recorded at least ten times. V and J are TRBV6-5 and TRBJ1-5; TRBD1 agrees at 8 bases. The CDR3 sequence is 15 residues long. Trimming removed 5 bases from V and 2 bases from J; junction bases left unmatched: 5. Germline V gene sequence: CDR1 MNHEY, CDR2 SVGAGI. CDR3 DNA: TGTGCCAGCAGTCCCCAGACAGGGGGCAATCAGCCCCAGCATTTT. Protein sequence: CASSPQTGGNQPQHF.

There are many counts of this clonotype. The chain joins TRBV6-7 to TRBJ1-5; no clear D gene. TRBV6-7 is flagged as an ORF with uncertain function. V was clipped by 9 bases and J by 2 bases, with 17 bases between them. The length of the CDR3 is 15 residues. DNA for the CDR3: TGTGCCAGTGACGGGCCCTGGACGGGCAATCAGCCCCAGCATTTT. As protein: CASDGPWTGNQPQHF.

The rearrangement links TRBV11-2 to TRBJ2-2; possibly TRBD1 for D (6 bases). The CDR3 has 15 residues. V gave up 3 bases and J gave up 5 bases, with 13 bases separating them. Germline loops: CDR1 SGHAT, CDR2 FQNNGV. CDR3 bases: TGTGCCAGCAGCTTGCAGGGGCGCATTACCGGGGAGCTGTTTTTT. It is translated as CASSLQGRITGELFF.

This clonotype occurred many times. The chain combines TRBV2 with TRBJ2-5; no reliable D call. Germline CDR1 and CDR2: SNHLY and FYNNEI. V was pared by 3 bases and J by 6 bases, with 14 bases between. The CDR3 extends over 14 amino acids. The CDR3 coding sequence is TGTGCCAGCAGTGACGGAAAGGGAATAAAGACCCAGTACTTC. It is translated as CASSDGKGIKTQYF.

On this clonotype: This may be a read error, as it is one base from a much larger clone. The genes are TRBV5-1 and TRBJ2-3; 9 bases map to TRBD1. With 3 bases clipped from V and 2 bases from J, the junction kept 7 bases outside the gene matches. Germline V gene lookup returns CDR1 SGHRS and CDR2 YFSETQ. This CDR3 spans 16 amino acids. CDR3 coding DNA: TGCGCCAGCAGCTCAGACGGACAGGGGATCACAGATACGCAGTATTTT. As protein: CASSSDGQGITDTQYF.

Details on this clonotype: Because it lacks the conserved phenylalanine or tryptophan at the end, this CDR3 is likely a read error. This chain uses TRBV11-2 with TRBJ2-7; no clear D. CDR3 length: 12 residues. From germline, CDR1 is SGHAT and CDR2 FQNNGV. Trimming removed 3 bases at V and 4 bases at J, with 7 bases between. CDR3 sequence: CASSLGSYEQYL. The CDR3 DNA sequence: TGTGCCAGCAGCTTGGGCAGTTACGAGCAGTACCTC.

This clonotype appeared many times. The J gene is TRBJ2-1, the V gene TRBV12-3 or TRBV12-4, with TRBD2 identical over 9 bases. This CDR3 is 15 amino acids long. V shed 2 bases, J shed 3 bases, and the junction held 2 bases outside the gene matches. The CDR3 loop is CASSLLAGIYNEQFF. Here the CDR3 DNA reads TGTGCCAGCAGTTTACTAGCGGGAATCTACAATGAGCAGTTCTTC.

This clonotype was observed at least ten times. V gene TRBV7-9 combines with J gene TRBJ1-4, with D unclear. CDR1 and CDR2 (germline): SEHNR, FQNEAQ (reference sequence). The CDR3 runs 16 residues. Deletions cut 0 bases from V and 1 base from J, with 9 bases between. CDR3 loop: CASSLAQTVTNEKLFF. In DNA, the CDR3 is TGTGCCAGCAGCTTAGCCCAAACAGTAACTAATGAAAAACTGTTTTTT.

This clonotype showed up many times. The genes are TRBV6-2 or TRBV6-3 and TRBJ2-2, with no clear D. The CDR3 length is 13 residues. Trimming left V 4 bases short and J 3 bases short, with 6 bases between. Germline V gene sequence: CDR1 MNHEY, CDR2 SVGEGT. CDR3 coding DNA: TGTGCCAGCAGTTCGCAGGACACCGGGGAGCTGTTTTTT. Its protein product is CASSSQDTGELFF.

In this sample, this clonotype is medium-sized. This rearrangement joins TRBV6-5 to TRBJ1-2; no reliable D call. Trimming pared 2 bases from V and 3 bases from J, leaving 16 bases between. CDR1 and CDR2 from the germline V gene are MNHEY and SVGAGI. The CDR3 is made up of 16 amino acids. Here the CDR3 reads CASSYGLLGGYYGYTF. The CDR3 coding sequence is TGTGCCAGCAGTTACGGACTTCTAGGTGGATACTATGGCTACACCTTC.

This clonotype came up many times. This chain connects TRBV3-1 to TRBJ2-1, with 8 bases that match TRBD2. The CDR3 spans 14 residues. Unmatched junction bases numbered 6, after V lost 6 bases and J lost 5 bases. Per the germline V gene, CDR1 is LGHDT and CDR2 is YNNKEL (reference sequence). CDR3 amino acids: CASRERETHNEQFF. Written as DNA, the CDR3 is TGTGCCAGCAGGGAGCGGGAGACCCACAATGAGCAGTTCTTC.